The text below deals with one T cell receptor (beta chain). This clone turned up a few times. Which antigen it targets is not known. No base qualities exist here, and no much larger clone lies one base off it. From each donor, a single peripheral blood sample of 90 to 150 mL on average was drawn into heparinised tubes. A BD FACSAria II was used to sort naive, central memory, regulatory and stem cell-like memory CD4+ T cells with a panel that included CD45RO, CCR7, CD25, CD127, CD95 and CD27. All sorted populations exceeded 98% purity. PBMCs were separated immediately by Lymphoprep density gradient centrifugation and were stained directly, without being cultured. Samples were stained and sorted in pairs, with one healthy donor and one patient per experiment, so that batch effects were minimized. CDR1 and CDR2 are drawn from the germline V gene: SGHDT, YYEEEE. The V end loses 2 bases and the J end loses 2 bases, and a stretch of 11 bases separates them. Inclusive of the bounding cysteine and phenylalanine, the CDR3 is 15 residues long. Kept here is only the CDR3 DNA, which spans 45 bases and is read in frame from base 1.

The entire isolated RNA was reverse transcribed using the High Capacity cDNA Reverse Transcription Kit, and thus expressed TCRB transcripts were sequenced. Naive, central memory and regulatory T cell samples underwent deep immunoSEQ sequencing, averaging around 4 million total reads per sample. Sorted cells were lysed in RLT buffer and RNA was extracted with DNase-treated RNeasy Micro or Mini kits, depending on cell number. To prevent cross-contamination, every cell subset was processed on its own, while patient and healthy donor samples were processed together. The immunoSEQ multiplex PCR was used to amplify TCRB sequences from cDNA, yielding 87-bp fragments that span the CDR3 region. The amplicons were sequenced using the Illumina HiSeq platform. For the original study's pipeline: Synthetic template baselines were used to correct PCR bias computationally, reads within Hamming distance 2 were collapsed, and singletons that could not be merged were discarded. By aligning reads against IMGT, V, D and J genes, CDR3 length, and insertions or deletions at six rearrangement sites were assigned. Clonotype counts were normalized to sorted cell number within each subset before computing true diversity and Gini coefficients with the tcR R package. The overlap coefficient, calculated on TCRB nucleotide sequences, was used to quantify repertoire sharing. As a proxy for the pre-selection repertoire, out-of-frame TCRB sequences from naive cells were analyzed. The table comes from immuneACCESS by way of TCRdb, which keeps in-frame sequences with V and J called. Part of the clones is missing from these tables; in studies checked, under half for an unresolved V gene and the rest for unknown reasons. That table gives V, J and clone size, and the DNA gave D and trimming. The sample profile shows 350,000 to 450,000 clones; approximately 16% of them were found once. The ten largest make up roughly 0.019% of the sample.

This record comes from a study of beta chain features in type 1 diabetes listed by TCRdb under 2018. Concerning the study at large: Mean age, gender distribution, total cell number and subset yield did not differ between patients and healthy donors. In the study, TCRB repertoires of sorted circulating CD4+ T cell subsets from recently diagnosed type 1 diabetes patients were compared with those of matched healthy donors. A total of 85 million to 110 million sorted cells were examined across all samples, and RNA yield correlated strongly with the number of cells per subset. Regulatory and stem cell-like memory subsets were isolated from only 8 patients and about eight healthy donors, whereas naive and central memory subsets came from all 30 or so donors. Broader findings and caveats from the paper: Naive, central memory and regulatory TCRB repertoires appeared to be more alike among patients than among healthy donors. PCR might favor shorter templates, but patient and control samples were amplified and corrected together, so any skew would affect both groups equally. Type 1 diabetes patients showed a moderate but significant shortening of TCRB CDR3 length in all four CD4+ subsets. Fewer insertions and more nucleotide deletions at VDJ recombination sites were observed in patients with type 1 diabetes, implying thymic rearrangement abnormalities. Because cDNA was sequenced instead of genomic DNA, highly expressing activated cells could be over-represented, though the groups showed no difference in activation or CD3 levels. HLA sub-analyses involved small numbers of individuals, so any influence of HLA type on TCRB rearrangement remained unresolved.

The chain couples TRBV5-6 to TRBJ1-5; the D gene identity is not certain. The receptor was isolated from a woman between 18 and 30 years old in good health. The specimen sequenced was naive CD4+ T cells from blood. The intended sense of this specimen's cell subset or site label: true naive CD4+ T cells. The CDR3 reads CASSFFVAGNQPQHF. The DNA sequence follows: TGTGCCAGCAGCTTTTTTGTTGCGGGCAATCAGCCCCAGCATTTT.